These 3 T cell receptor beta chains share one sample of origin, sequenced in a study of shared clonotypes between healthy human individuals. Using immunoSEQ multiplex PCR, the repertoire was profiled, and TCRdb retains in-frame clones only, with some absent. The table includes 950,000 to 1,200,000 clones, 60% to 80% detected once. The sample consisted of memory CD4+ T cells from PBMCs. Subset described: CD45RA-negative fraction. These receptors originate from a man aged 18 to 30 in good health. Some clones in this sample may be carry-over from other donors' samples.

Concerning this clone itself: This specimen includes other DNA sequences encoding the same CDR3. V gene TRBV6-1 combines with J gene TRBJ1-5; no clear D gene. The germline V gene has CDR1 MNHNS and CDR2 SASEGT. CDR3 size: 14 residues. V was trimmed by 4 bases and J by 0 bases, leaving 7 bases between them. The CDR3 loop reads CASSGTYSNQPQHF. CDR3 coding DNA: TGTGCCAGCAGTGGAACGTATAGCAATCAGCCCCAGCATTTT.

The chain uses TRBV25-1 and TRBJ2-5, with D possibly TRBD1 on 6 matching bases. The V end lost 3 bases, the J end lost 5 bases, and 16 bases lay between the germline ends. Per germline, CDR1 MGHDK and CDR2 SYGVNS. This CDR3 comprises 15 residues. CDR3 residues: CASSDSSQGGETQYF. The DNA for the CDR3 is TGTGCCAGCAGTGACTCATCACAGGGCGGGGAGACCCAGTACTTC.

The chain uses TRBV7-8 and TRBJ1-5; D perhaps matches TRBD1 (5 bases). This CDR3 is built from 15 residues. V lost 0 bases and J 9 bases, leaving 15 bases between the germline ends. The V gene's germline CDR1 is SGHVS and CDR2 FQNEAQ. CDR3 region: CASSLALQGSWPQHF. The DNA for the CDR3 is TGTGCCAGCAGCTTAGCGTTGCAGGGATCTTGGCCCCAGCATTTT. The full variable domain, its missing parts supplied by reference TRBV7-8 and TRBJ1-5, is GAGVSQSPRYKVAKRGQDVALRCDPISGHVSLFWYQQALGQGPEFLTYFQNEAQLDKSGLPSDRFFAERPEGSVSTLKIQRTQQEDSAVYLCASSLALQGSWPQHFGDGTRLSIL.